A single sample gave rise to the 25 T cell receptor beta chains below, sequenced in a study of T cell responses to AZD1222 COVID-19 vaccine. Sequencing was performed with immunoSEQ multiplex PCR; in TCRdb, only in-frame clones are kept and a portion is missing. The sample lists about 69,000 clones, roughly 80% seen once, with around a quarter in the top ten. Sequencing was performed on peripheral blood, taken 28 days after the second AZD1222 dose. These receptor sequences come from an adult who received the AZD1222 COVID-19 vaccine.

In this sample, this clone turned up once. The chain links TRBV12-3 or TRBV12-4 to TRBJ1-1; maybe TRBD1 (5 bases). Trimming left V 6 bases short and J 1 base short, with 9 bases between. The CDR3 is 13 residues long. CDR3 DNA: TGTGCCAGCAGCCGCACAGGGAACACTGAAGCTTTCTTT. This translates into CASSRTGNTEAFF.

The chain is built from TRBV30 and TRBJ1-2, with D perhaps matching TRBD1 (5 bases). V dropped 3 bases and J dropped 4 bases, with 21 bases sitting between them. This CDR3 has 16 residues. Germline CDR1 reads GTSNPN; CDR2 reads SVGIG (reference sequence). In nucleotides, the CDR3 is TGTGCCTGGAGCGTACGGTTGGGAGGGGTAGCCTATGGCTACACCTTC. It yields the protein CAWSVRLGGVAYGYTF. Looking up the rest from reference TRBV30 and TRBJ1-2 gives the full variable domain: SQTIHQWPATLVQPVGSPLSLECTVEGTSNPNLYWYRQAAGRGLQLLFYSVGIGQISSEVPQNLSASRPQDRQFILSSKKLLLSDSGFYLCAWSVRLGGVAYGYTFGSGTRLTVV.

The chain links TRBV9 to TRBJ2-3; 11 bases agree with TRBD2. The CDR3 extends over 19 amino acids. The germline CDR1 and CDR2 sequences are SGDLS and YYNGEE. V lost 4 bases, J lost 3 bases, and 16 bases stayed unmatched. The chain's CDR3 is CASSSPAGTSGHRTDTQYF. In nucleotides, the CDR3 is TGTGCCAGCAGCTCCCCGGCCGGGACTAGCGGCCATCGGACAGATACGCAGTATTTT.

CDR3 residues: CASSPGSDGANYGYTF. In DNA form, the CDR3 reads TGTGCCAGCAGCCCTGGGTCGGACGGCGCTAACTATGGCTACACCTTC. The chain carries TRBV11-3 and TRBJ1-2; no reliable D call. The germline V and J ends were trimmed by 5 bases and 0 bases, with 16 bases remaining between them. The CDR3 sequence is 16 residues long. The V gene's germline CDR1 is SGHNT and CDR2 YENEEA.

This clone was recorded a few times. The chain uses TRBV11-2 and TRBJ2-1; the D gene is possibly TRBD2 (6 bases). V lost 4 bases, J lost 3 bases, and 13 bases lay in between. The germline CDR1 and CDR2 sequences are SGHAT and FQNNGV. CDR3 size: 15 residues. CDR3 amino acids: CASSSTGLLYNEQFF. CDR3 DNA sequence: TGTGCCAGCAGCTCAACAGGACTACTCTACAATGAGCAGTTCTTC.

In its sample, this clone was seen once. The J gene is TRBJ1-1, the V gene TRBV5-8; 7 nucleotides agree with TRBD1. This CDR3 has 13 amino acids. CDR1 and CDR2 (germline): SGHTS, YDEGEE. The V gene end was trimmed by 5 bases and the J gene end by 5 bases; junction bases not matched to a gene: 6. The CDR3 bases are TGTGCCAGCAGTAGACAGGGAAGTACTGAAGCTTTCTTT. This translates into CASSRQGSTEAFF.

This clone was recorded once. The CDR3 protein is CSVDLPPPGELFF. The CDR3 DNA is TGCAGCGTTGATCTCCCTCCACCCGGGGAGCTGTTTTTT. V and J are TRBV29-1 and TRBJ2-2, with D unresolved. Trimming took off 3 bases at V and 6 bases at J, with 11 bases between the two ends. CDR3 size: 13 residues. In germline, CDR1 is SQVTM, CDR2 ANQGSEA.

This clone showed up just once. This chain uses TRBV5-3 with TRBJ2-7, with D possibly being TRBD1 (5 bases). TRBV5-3 is given ORF status, its function remaining uncertain. The CDR3 loop spans 15 amino acids. Trimming cost V 0 bases and J 0 bases, with 10 bases left between them. CDR3 in DNA: TGTGCCAGAAGCTTGGTCACAGGAGACTCCTACGAGCAGTACTTC. It encodes CARSLVTGDSYEQYF.

The chain joins TRBV20-1 to TRBJ2-3, with TRBD1 matching 12 bases. V lost 3 bases, J lost 4 bases, and 5 bases stayed unmatched. The germline gives CDR1 DFQATT, CDR2 SNEGSKA (reference sequence). CDR3 length: 15 amino acids. CDR3 sequence: CSASTGQGAADTQYF. Here the CDR3 DNA reads TGCAGTGCTAGTACGGGACAGGGGGCCGCAGATACGCAGTATTTT.

Points on this clone: Distinct nucleotide sequences in the sample also encode this CDR3. This sequence joins TRBV3-1 (or the pseudogene TRBV3-2) and TRBJ2-2; the D is unclear. CDR1 is LGHDT, CDR2 YNNKEL, per germline (reference sequence). Trimming pared 4 bases from V and 7 bases from J, leaving 10 bases between. The CDR3 has 13 amino acids. CDR3 sequence (DNA): TGTGCCAGCAGCCCTGGAAGGGTCGGGGAGCTGTTTTTT. Translation: CASSPGRVGELFF.

The V and J genes are TRBV7-3 and TRBJ2-7, with D perhaps assigned TRBD1 or TRBD2 (5 bases each). The V end lost 4 bases, the J end lost 8 bases, and 12 bases lay between the germline ends. This CDR3 region has 12 residues. Looked up from germline, CDR1 is SGHTA and CDR2 is FQGTGA. The CDR3 region is CASSSGTEQQYF. The DNA of the CDR3 is TGTGCCAGCAGCTCTGGGACGGAGCAGCAGTACTTC.

The V gene is TRBV10-2, the J gene TRBJ2-4; a weak D match, TRBD2 (5 bases). The CDR3 contains 15 residues. V was shortened by 6 bases and J by 1 base, with 13 bases between the two germline ends. Per germline, CDR1 WSHSY and CDR2 SAAADI. For the CDR3, the DNA is TGCGCCAGCAGAAGTCGAGAGGGTGCCAAAAACATTCAGTACTTC. Protein: CASRSREGAKNIQYF.

The rearrangement uses TRBV6-5 and TRBJ1-2, with D unclear. The V end lost 7 bases, the J end lost 6 bases, and 9 bases lay between the germline ends. In germline, CDR1 is MNHEY, CDR2 SVGAGI. This CDR3 has 11 residues. The CDR3 DNA reads as TGTGCCAGCACCTCGTGGGATGGCTACACCTTC. Protein product: CASTSWDGYTF.

The V and J genes are TRBV5-1 and TRBJ2-4; 9 bases are shared with TRBD2. Per the germline V gene, CDR1 is SGHRS and CDR2 is YFSETQ. The CDR3 is made up of 14 amino acids. V was clipped by 3 bases and J by 6 bases; unmatched bases: 4. As DNA, the CDR3 is TGCGCCAGCAGCTGGATTAGCGGGGGAAACATTCAGTACTTC. Residues: CASSWISGGNIQYF.

The chain carries TRBV14 and TRBJ1-1, with D possibly matching TRBD1 (5 bases). Germline values: CDR1 SGHDN, CDR2 FVKESK. The CDR3 extends over 15 amino acids. Deletions cut 2 bases from V and 3 bases from J, with 13 bases between. For the CDR3, the DNA is TGTGCCAGCAGCCAACCCCGGACATGGGACACTGAAGCTTTCTTT. Translated: CASSQPRTWDTEAFF.

The chain employs TRBV2 and TRBJ2-2; 9 positions agree with TRBD1. This CDR3 spans 14 amino acids. With V trimmed by 4 bases and J by 5 bases, 2 bases remained unmatched. CDR1 SNHLY and CDR2 FYNNEI come from the germline V gene. The DNA of the CDR3 is TGTGCCAGCAGTGGACAGGGGGTAACCGGGGAGCTGTTTTTT. It specifies CASSGQGVTGELFF.

The CDR3 spells CSASREDTGELFF. In nucleotides, the CDR3 is TGCAGTGCTAGTAGGGAGGACACCGGGGAGCTGTTTTTT. This chain links TRBV20-1 with TRBJ2-2; D is possibly TRBD2 (6 bases). The CDR3 loop spans 13 amino acids. V shed 3 bases and J shed 3 bases, with 8 bases lying between them. Germline loops: CDR1 DFQATT, CDR2 SNEGSKA (reference sequence).

CDR3 bases: TGTGCCAGCAGCTTTGATCCAGGGGCGACTGAAGCTTTCTTT. This gives the protein CASSFDPGATEAFF. The chain has TRBV7-2 and TRBJ1-1; a possible D gene is TRBD1 (6 bases). This CDR3 is 14 amino acids long. Trimming cost V 3 bases and J 5 bases, with 13 bases left between them. Germline-derived CDR1 and CDR2 are SGHTA and FQGNSA.

The chain combines TRBV7-8 with TRBJ1-2; TRBD1 agrees at 7 bases. In germline, CDR1 is SGHVS, CDR2 FQNEAQ. The CDR3 loop spans 15 amino acids. The junction had 9 bases not matched to a gene; V was cut back by 4 bases and J by 4 bases. The CDR3 region is CASSSTPGTVYGYTF. CDR3 coding DNA: TGTGCCAGCAGCTCCACCCCCGGGACAGTCTATGGCTACACCTTC. The complete variable domain, with remaining parts taken from reference TRBV7-8 and TRBJ1-2, reads GAGVSQSPRYKVAKRGQDVALRCDPISGHVSLFWYQQALGQGPEFLTYFQNEAQLDKSGLPSDRFFAERPEGSVSTLKIQRTQQEDSAVYLCASSSTPGTVYGYTFGSGTRLTVV.

V and J are TRBV19 and TRBJ1-5; the match to TRBD1 covers 12 bases. This CDR3 has 15 amino acids. V gave up 5 bases and J gave up 6 bases; unmatched junction bases: 5. Germline loops: CDR1 LNHDA, CDR2 SQIVND (reference sequence). This chain's CDR3 is CASSRDRGLGQPQHF. CDR3 bases: TGTGCCAGTAGTCGGGACAGGGGGCTCGGTCAGCCCCAGCATTTT.

The chain employs TRBV2 and TRBJ1-3; D is uncertain. Germline lookup yields CDR1 SNHLY and CDR2 FYNNEI. V shed 6 bases and J shed 4 bases, with 13 bases lying between them. This CDR3 has 14 residues. CDR3 region: CASREDLAGNTIYF. The CDR3 DNA reads as TGTGCCAGCAGGGAGGACTTGGCCGGAAACACCATATATTTT.

This clone was detected only once. This chain links TRBV5-4 with TRBJ1-1; TRBD1 is a possible D gene (6 bases). This CDR3 is built from 13 residues. V was trimmed by 2 bases and J by 5 bases, leaving 10 bases between them. The V gene's germline CDR1 is SGHNT and CDR2 YYREEE (reference sequence). DNA for the CDR3: TGTGCCAGCAGCTTCCAGGGGAGGACTGAAGCTTTCTTT. Translation gives CASSFQGRTEAFF.

The chain joins TRBV6-5 to TRBJ1-1, with D possibly being TRBD1 (5 bases). In germline, CDR1 is MNHEY, CDR2 SVGAGI. V was cut by 6 bases and J by 4 bases, with 15 bases left in between. This CDR3 region has 14 residues. The CDR3 spells CASRPPGGVTEAFF. The CDR3 region has the DNA TGTGCCAGCAGGCCTCCGGGGGGGGTCACTGAAGCTTTCTTT.

The chain has TRBV18 and TRBJ2-7, with TRBD1 matching 11 bases. Germline CDR1 KGHSH, CDR2 LQKENI. CDR3 length equals 14 residues. Unmatched junction bases numbered 9, after V lost 5 bases and J lost 9 bases. CDR3 residues: CASSYGQGAGGQYF. In nucleotides, the CDR3 is TGTGCCAGCTCATATGGACAGGGGGCCGGAGGGCAGTACTTC. Combining the CDR3 with reference TRBV18 and TRBJ2-7 gives the whole variable domain NAGVMQNPRHLVRRRGQEARLRCSPMKGHSHVYWYRQLPEEGLKFMVYLQKENIIDESGMPKERFSAEFPKEGPSILRIQQVVRGDSAAYFCASSYGQGAGGQYFGPGTRLTVT.

J is TRBJ1-2 and V is TRBV2; tentatively, D is TRBD1 (6 bases). The CDR3 runs 17 residues. V lost 2 bases and J lost 8, with 24 bases in between. Germline CDR1 and CDR2: SNHLY and FYNNEI. CDR3 amino acids: CASSETTPSQGGRGYTF. DNA of the CDR3: TGTGCCAGCAGTGAAACGACTCCTTCACAGGGAGGTCGCGGCTACACCTTC.